This TCR beta chain comes out of a study of graft-versus-host responses after intestinal transplantation. On the study more broadly: All recipients were transplanted with multivisceral, liver-intestinal, or isolated intestinal grafts. Anti-thymocyte globulin served as induction for all recipients, who then took tacrolimus and steroids for about three years. Points from the study as a whole: After transplant, early declines in HvG clones were associated with peak levels of circulating GvH clones. Recipient-marrow GvH clones were detected, some having first appeared in ileum or blood.

Here immunoSEQ multiplex PCR was the method, and the copy in TCRdb shows in-frame clones only, minus some. The sample contains over 65,000 clones, 90% to 95% of which appear only once. This clone was seen only once. No antigen is known for it. Germline assignment: CDR1 SEHNR and CDR2 FQNEAQ (reference sequence). CDR3 length: 18 residues. With V trimmed by 5 bases and J by 0 bases, 12 bases remained unmatched. The clonotype comes from a human donor who received an intestinal transplant. The input for sequencing was unstimulated CD4+ T cells sorted from spleen or lymph node cells, taken before intestinal transplant. The chain employs TRBV7-9 and TRBJ1-4; 7 bases are shared with TRBD1. The CDR3 nucleotides read TGTGCCAGCAGCCCGTTCCGACAGGGACGGGCAACTAATGAAAAACTGTTTTTT. Residues: CASSPFRQGRATNEKLFF.